This is a list of T cell receptor beta chains from one sample in a study of T cell responses to AZD1222 COVID-19 vaccine. Using immunoSEQ multiplex PCR, the repertoire was profiled, and TCRdb retains in-frame clones only, with some absent. The sample lists about 94,000 clones, around nine tenths occurring once. The source was peripheral blood, collected 28 days after the second AZD1222 dose. These receptors were obtained from an adult who received the AZD1222 COVID-19 vaccine. Each CDR3 is given with its conserved first and last residue. D genes are given only for firm matches. Size is stated for part of the rows, as once, few or many counts, or as a class when the clone is expanded.

DNA: TGTGCCAGCAGTGAAGGTCCTTACGGGGCAGGGCACGAGCAGTACTTC
CDR3: CASSEGPYGAGHEQYF
V: TRBV6-1
D: -
J: TRBJ2-7
size: -

DNA: TGTGCCAGCAGAGCAACCCGATGGGACTCCTACTACGAGCAGTACTTC
CDR3: CASRATRWDSYYEQYF
V: TRBV28
D: -
J: TRBJ2-7
size: -

DNA: TGTGCCAGCAGCTTTGGACCTCAAGAGACCCAGTACTTC
CDR3: CASSFGPQETQYF
V: TRBV7-2
D: -
J: TRBJ2-5
size: -

DNA: TGTGCCAGCAGCCGAACCGGGACAGGGGGCGAGCAGTACTTC
CDR3: CASSRTGTGGEQYF
V: TRBV9
D: TRBD1
J: TRBJ2-7
size: -

DNA: TGTGCCAGCAGCTCGGGACTAGCGGGAGGGCAGCAGTTCTTC
CDR3: CASSSGLAGGQQFF
V: TRBV5-4
D: TRBD2
J: TRBJ2-1
size: -

DNA: TGTGCCAGCAGACCTTCGGGGGTCAGGCCTTTGGAGAACACTGAAGCTTTCTTT
CDR3: CASRPSGVRPLENTEAFF
V: TRBV6-4
D: -
J: TRBJ1-1
size: -

DNA: TGTGCCAGCAGCTTAGGGGACAGGTCCTACGAGCAGTACTTC
CDR3: CASSLGDRSYEQYF
V: TRBV11-1
D: TRBD1
J: TRBJ2-7
size: -

DNA: TGTGTCAGAAACCTAACCGGGTTCCCTTACAATGAGCAGTTCTTC
CDR3: CVRNLTGFPYNEQFF
V: TRBV7-5
D: -
J: TRBJ2-1
size: -

DNA: TGTGCCAGCAGTTTACAGTATGGCTACACCTTC
CDR3: CASSLQYGYTF
V: TRBV12-3/TRBV12-4
D: -
J: TRBJ1-2
size: -

DNA: TGTGCCAGCAGTGACAGCCAAGAGACCCAGTACTTC
CDR3: CASSDSQETQYF
V: TRBV25-1
D: -
J: TRBJ2-5
size: once

DNA: TGTGCCTGGAGTGCGGGACAGGGGAAGGACATTCAGTACTTC
CDR3: CAWSAGQGKDIQYF
V: TRBV30
D: TRBD1
J: TRBJ2-4
size: -

DNA: TGTGCCAGCAGTCATCGGGACAGGGCTGACTATGGCTACACCTTC
CDR3: CASSHRDRADYGYTF
V: TRBV6-2/TRBV6-3
D: TRBD1
J: TRBJ1-2
size: -

DNA: TGTGCCAGCAACAGACATTCCTACAATGAGCAGTTCTTC
CDR3: CASNRHSYNEQFF
V: TRBV19
D: -
J: TRBJ2-1
size: -

DNA: TGTGCCAGCAGAGTACAGGAAAATTCACCCCTCCACTTT
CDR3: CASRVQENSPLHF
V: TRBV6-5
D: -
J: TRBJ1-6
size: many

DNA: TGTGCCAGCAGCTTAGACCCGGCAGGAAAGAACACCGGGGAGCTGTTTTTT
CDR3: CASSLDPAGKNTGELFF
V: TRBV7-6
D: -
J: TRBJ2-2
size: -

DNA: TGTGCCAGCAGCTTAGTTCCGATCGCGGGGGGGCTTGCCGGTGAGCAGTTCTTC
CDR3: CASSLVPIAGGLAGEQFF
V: TRBV13
D: TRBD2
J: TRBJ2-1
size: -

DNA: TGTGCCAGCTCACTACAGGGGGCGAACACTGAAGCTTTCTTT
CDR3: CASSLQGANTEAFF
V: TRBV18
D: TRBD1
J: TRBJ1-1
size: -

DNA: TGTGCCAGCAGACTACAGGGTTTTGGGAACTATGGCTACACCTTC
CDR3: CASRLQGFGNYGYTF
V: TRBV6-1
D: -
J: TRBJ1-2
size: -

DNA: TGTGCCAGTAGTATACAGACGGGGTTTAATGAAAAACTGTTTTTT
CDR3: CASSIQTGFNEKLFF
V: TRBV19
D: -
J: TRBJ1-4
size: -

DNA: TGTGCCAGCAGCCCACTAGCGTTGAGCTCCTACGAGCAGTACTTC
CDR3: CASSPLALSSYEQYF
V: TRBV11-2
D: TRBD2
J: TRBJ2-7
size: -

DNA: TGTGCCAGCAGACCGACAGGTTTCGGCAATCAGCCCCAGCATTTT
CDR3: CASRPTGFGNQPQHF
V: TRBV2
D: -
J: TRBJ1-5
size: -

DNA: TGTGCCAGTAGTATCTCTAGCGGGTTCCACAATGAGCAGTTCTTC
CDR3: CASSISSGFHNEQFF
V: TRBV19
D: TRBD2
J: TRBJ2-1
size: -

DNA: TGTGCCAGCAGCTTAGGTGCCGGGGATGGAAACACCATATATTTT
CDR3: CASSLGAGDGNTIYF
V: TRBV7-9
D: -
J: TRBJ1-3
size: -

DNA: TGTGCCAGTAGTATTAAGGGGGCTCATGGCTACACCTTC
CDR3: CASSIKGAHGYTF
V: TRBV19
D: TRBD1
J: TRBJ1-2
size: -

DNA: TGTGCCAGCAGTTACAGGTTCTCCTACGAGCAGTACTTC
CDR3: CASSYRFSYEQYF
V: TRBV6-5
D: -
J: TRBJ2-7
size: -

DNA: TGTGCCAGTAGTATCCTGGGAGCGGGGGGTGCCTACGAGCAGTACTTC
CDR3: CASSILGAGGAYEQYF
V: TRBV19
D: TRBD2
J: TRBJ2-7
size: -